The present T cell receptor beta chain was sequenced within a study of blood T cell repertoires in COVID-19. Background on the study: Acute and convalescent COVID-19 specimens originated in the United States, Italy and Spain. PBMCs, B-cell-depleted T cells, or T cells were the source of the cDNA or gDNA that made up the material.

Source study methods: How many nucleated cells were present was estimated from reference gene primer amplification. Profiled with immunoSEQ multiplex PCR; TCRdb holds only in-frame clones, not every one. The V and J calls and clone size are taken from that table; D and trimming were inferred from the DNA. The sample lists more than 150,000 clones; approximately 89% were seen once. Sequenced sample: peripheral blood. This clonotype was obtained from a middle-aged man with active or convalescent COVID-19.

CDR3 sequence (DNA): TGTGCCAGCAGCTTGAGCGGGTCGGCCAGGGCCAACTATGGCTACACCTTC. This sequence encodes CASSLSGSARANYGYTF. The gene calls are TRBV7-2 and TRBJ1-2; D is perhaps TRBD1 (5 bases). CDR1 is SGHTA, CDR2 FQGNSA, per germline. The CDR3 runs to 17 residues. Trimming took off 3 bases at V and 2 bases at J, with 19 bases between the two ends.